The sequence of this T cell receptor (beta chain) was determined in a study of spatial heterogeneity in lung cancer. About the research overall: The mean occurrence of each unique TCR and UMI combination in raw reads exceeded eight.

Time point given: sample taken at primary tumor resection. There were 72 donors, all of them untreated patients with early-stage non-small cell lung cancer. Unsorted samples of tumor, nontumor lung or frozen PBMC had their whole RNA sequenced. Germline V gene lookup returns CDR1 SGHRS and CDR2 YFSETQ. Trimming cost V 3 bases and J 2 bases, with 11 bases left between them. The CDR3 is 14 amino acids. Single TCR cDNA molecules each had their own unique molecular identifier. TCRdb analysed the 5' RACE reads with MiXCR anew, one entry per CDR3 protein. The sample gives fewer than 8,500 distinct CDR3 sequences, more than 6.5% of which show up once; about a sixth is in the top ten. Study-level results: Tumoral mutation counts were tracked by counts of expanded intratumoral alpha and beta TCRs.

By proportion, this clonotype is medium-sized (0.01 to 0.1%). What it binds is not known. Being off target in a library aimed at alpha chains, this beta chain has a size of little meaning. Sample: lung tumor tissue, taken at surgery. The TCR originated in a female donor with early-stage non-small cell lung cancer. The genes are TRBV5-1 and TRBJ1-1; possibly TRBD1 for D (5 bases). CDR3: CASSWSDINTEAFF. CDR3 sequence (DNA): TGCGCCAGCAGCTGGTCGGACATTAACACTGAAGCTTTCTTT.